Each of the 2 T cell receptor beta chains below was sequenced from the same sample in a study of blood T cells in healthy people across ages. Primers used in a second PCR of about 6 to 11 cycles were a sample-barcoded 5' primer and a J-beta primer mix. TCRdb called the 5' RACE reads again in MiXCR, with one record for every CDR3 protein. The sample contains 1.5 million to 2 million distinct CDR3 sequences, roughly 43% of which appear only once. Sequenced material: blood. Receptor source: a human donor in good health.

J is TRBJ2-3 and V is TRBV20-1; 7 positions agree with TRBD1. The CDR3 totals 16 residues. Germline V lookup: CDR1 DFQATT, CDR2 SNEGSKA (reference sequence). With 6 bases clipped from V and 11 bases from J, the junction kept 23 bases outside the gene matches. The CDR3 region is CSALNDRDSQIYEQYF. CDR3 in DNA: TGCAGTGCCTTAAACGACCGGGACAGTCAAATCTACGAGCAGTATTTT.

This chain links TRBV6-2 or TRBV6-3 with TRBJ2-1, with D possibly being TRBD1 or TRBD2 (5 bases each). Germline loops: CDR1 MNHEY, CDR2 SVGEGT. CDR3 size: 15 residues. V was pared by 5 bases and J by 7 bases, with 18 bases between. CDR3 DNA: TGTGCCAGCAGTGGGGGAAACTTGGGGTTGAATGAGCAGTTCTTC. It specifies CASSGGNLGLNEQFF.